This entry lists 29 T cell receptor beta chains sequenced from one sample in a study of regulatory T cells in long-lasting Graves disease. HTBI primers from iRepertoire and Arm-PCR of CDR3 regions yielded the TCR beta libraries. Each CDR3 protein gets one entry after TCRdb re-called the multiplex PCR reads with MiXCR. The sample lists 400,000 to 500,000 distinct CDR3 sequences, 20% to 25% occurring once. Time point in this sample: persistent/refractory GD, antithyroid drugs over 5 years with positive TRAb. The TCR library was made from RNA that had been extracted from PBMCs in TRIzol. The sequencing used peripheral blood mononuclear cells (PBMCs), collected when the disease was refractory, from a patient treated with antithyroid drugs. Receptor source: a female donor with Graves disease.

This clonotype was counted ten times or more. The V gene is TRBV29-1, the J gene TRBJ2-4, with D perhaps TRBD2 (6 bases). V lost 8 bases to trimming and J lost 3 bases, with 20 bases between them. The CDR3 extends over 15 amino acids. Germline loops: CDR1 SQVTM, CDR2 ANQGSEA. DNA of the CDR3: TGCAGCAAGGAGGGATCAGAGGTGGACAAAAACATTCAGTACTTC. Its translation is CSKEGSEVDKNIQYF.

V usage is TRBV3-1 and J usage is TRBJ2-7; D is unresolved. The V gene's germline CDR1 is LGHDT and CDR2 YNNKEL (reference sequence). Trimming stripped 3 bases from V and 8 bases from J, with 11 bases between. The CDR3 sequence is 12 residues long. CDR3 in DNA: TGTGCCAGCAGCCACGGTTCCACTCAGCAGTACTTC. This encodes CASSHGSTQQYF.

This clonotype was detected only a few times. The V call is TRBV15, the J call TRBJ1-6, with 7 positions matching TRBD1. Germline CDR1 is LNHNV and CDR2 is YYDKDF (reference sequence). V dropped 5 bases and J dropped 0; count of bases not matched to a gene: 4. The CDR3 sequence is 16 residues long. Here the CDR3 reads CATSGGQSSYNSPLHF. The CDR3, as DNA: TGTGCCACCAGCGGGGGACAGAGCTCCTATAATTCACCCCTCCACTTT.

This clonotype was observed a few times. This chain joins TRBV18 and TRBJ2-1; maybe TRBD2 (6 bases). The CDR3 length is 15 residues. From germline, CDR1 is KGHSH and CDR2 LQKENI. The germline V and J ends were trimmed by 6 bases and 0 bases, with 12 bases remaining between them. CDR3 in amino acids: CASSGDLSSYNEQFF. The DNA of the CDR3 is TGTGCCAGCTCGGGGGACTTAAGCTCCTACAATGAGCAGTTCTTC. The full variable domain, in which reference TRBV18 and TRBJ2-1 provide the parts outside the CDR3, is NAGVMQNPRHLVRRRGQEARLRCSPMKGHSHVYWYRQLPEEGLKFMVYLQKENIIDESGMPKERFSAEFPKEGPSILRIQQVVRGDSAAYFCASSGDLSSYNEQFFGPGTRLTVL.

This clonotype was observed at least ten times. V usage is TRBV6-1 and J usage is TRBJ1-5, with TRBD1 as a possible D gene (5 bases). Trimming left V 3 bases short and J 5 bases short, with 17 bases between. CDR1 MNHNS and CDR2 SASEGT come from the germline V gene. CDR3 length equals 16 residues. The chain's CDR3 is CASSDVLGAGYQPQHF. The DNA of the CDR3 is TGTGCCAGCAGTGACGTCTTAGGGGCCGGCTATCAGCCCCAGCATTTT.

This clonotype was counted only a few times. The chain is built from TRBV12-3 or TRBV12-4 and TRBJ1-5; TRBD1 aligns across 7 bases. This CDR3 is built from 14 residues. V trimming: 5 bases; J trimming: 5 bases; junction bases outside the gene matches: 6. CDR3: CASSPGQSHQPQHF. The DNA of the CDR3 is TGTGCCAGCAGTCCGGGACAGAGTCATCAGCCCCAGCATTTT.

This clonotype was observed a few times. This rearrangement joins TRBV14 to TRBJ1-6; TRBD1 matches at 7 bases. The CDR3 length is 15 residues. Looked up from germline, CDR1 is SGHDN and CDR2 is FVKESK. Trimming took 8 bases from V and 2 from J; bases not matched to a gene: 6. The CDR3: CASATGKTYNSPLHF. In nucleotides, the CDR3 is TGTGCCAGCGCGACAGGGAAAACCTATAATTCACCCCTCCACTTT.

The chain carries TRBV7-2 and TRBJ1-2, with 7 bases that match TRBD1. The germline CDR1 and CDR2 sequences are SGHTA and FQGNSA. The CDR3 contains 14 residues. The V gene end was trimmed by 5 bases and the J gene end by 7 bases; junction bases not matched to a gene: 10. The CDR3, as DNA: TGTGCCAGCAGCCCCACGACAGGGTGGGTTGGCTACACCTTC. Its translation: CASSPTTGWVGYTF.

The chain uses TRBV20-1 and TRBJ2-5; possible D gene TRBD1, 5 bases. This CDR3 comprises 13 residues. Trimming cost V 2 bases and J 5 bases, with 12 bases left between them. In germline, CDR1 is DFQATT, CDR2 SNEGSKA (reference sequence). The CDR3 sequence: CSARRGLGETQYF. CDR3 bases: TGCAGTGCTAGAAGGGGTCTGGGGGAGACCCAGTACTTC.

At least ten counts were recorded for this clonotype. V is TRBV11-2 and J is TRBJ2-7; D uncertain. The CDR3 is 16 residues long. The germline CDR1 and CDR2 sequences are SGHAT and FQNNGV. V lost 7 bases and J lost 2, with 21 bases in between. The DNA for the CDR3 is TGTGCCAGCACCCTGGGATTCACGGACCCGACCTACGAGCAGTACTTC. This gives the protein CASTLGFTDPTYEQYF.

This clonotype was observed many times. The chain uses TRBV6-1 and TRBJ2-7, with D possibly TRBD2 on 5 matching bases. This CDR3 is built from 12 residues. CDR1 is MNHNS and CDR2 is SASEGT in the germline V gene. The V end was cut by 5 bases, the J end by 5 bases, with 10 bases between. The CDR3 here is CASSPQRNEQYF. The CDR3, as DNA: TGTGCCAGCAGTCCCCAGCGGAACGAGCAGTACTTC.

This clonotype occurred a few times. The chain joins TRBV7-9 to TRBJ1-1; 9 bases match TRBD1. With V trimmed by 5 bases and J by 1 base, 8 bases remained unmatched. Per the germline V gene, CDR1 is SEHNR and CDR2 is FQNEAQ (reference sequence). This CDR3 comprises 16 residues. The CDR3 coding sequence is TGTGCCAGCAGCCGAACAGGGGGCCGTGGGAACACTGAAGCTTTCTTT. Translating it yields CASSRTGGRGNTEAFF.

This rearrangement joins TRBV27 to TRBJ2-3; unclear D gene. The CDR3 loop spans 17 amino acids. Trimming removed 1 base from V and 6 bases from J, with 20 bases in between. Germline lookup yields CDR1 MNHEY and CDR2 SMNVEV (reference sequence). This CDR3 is CASSLLSDGALGDTQYF. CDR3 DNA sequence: TGTGCCAGCAGTTTATTATCCGACGGAGCCCTCGGGGATACGCAGTATTTT.

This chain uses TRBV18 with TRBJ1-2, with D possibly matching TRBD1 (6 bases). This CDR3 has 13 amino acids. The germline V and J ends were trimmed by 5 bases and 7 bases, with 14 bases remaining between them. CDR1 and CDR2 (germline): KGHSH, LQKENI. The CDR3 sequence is CASSTQGSIGYTF. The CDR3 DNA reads TGTGCCAGCTCAACCCAGGGGAGTATTGGCTACACCTTC. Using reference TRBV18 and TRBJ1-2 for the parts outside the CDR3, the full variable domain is NAGVMQNPRHLVRRRGQEARLRCSPMKGHSHVYWYRQLPEEGLKFMVYLQKENIIDESGMPKERFSAEFPKEGPSILRIQQVVRGDSAAYFCASSTQGSIGYTFGSGTRLTVV.

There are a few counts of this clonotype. In nucleotides, the CDR3 is TGTGCCAGCAGTCTCGAACAGGGGAACTCTGGAAACACCATATATTTT. Its protein is CASSLEQGNSGNTIYF. This rearrangement joins TRBV6-1 to TRBJ1-3; TRBD1 aligns across 7 bases. The length of the CDR3 is 16 residues. Germline V CDR1 and CDR2: MNHNS, SASEGT. With 5 bases clipped from V and 0 bases from J, the junction kept 7 bases outside the gene matches.

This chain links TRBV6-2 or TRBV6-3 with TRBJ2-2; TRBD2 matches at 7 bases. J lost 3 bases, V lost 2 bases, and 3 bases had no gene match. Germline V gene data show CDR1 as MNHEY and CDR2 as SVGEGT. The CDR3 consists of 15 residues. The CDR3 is CASSYSGTDTGELFF. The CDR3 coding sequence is TGTGCCAGCAGTTACAGCGGGACGGACACCGGGGAGCTGTTTTTT.

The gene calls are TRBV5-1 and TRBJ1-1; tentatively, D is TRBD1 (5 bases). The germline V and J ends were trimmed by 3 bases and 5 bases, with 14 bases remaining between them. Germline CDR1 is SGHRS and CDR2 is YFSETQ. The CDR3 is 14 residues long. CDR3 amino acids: CASSWGGEETEAFF. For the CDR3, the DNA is TGCGCCAGCAGCTGGGGGGGAGAGGAAACTGAAGCTTTCTTT.

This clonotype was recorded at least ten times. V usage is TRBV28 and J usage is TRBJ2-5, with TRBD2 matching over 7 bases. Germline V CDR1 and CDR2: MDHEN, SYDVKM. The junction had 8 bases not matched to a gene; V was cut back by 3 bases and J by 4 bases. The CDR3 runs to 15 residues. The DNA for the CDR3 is TGTGCCAGCAGTTTCCCCCCGGGGGGACGAGAGACCCAGTACTTC. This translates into CASSFPPGGRETQYF. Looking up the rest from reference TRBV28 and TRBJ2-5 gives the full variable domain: DVKVTQSSRYLVKRTGEKVFLECVQDMDHENMFWYRQDPGLGLRLIYFSYDVKMKEKGDIPEGYSVSREKKERFSLILESASTNQTSMYLCASSFPPGGRETQYFGPGTRLLVL.

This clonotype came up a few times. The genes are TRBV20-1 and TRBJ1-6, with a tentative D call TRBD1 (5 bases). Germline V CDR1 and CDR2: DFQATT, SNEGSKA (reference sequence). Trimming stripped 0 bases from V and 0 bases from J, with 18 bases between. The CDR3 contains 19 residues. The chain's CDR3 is CSARDHGGVGRSYNSPLHF. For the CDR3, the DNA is TGCAGTGCTAGAGATCATGGAGGGGTTGGGCGCTCCTATAATTCACCCCTCCACTTT.

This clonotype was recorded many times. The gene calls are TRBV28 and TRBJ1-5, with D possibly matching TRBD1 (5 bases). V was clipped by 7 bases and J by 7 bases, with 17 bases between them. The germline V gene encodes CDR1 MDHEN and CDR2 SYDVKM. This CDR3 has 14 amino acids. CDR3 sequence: CASILGSAGQPQHF. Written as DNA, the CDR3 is TGTGCCAGCATCCTAGGGAGCGCAGGGCAGCCCCAGCATTTT. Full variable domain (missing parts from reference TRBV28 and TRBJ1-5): DVKVTQSSRYLVKRTGEKVFLECVQDMDHENMFWYRQDPGLGLRLIYFSYDVKMKEKGDIPEGYSVSREKKERFSLILESASTNQTSMYLCASILGSAGQPQHFGDGTRLSIL.

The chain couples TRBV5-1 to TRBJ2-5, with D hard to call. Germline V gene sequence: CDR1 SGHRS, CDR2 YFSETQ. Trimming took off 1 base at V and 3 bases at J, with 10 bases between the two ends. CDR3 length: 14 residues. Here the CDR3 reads CASSLRADKETQYF. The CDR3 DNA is TGCGCCAGCAGCTTGCGAGCAGATAAAGAGACCCAGTACTTC.

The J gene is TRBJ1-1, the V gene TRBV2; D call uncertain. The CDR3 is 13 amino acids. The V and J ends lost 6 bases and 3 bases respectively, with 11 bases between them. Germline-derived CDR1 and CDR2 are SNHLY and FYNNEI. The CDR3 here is CASSAQRDTEAFF. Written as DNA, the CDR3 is TGTGCCAGCAGCGCACAGAGGGACACTGAAGCTTTCTTT.

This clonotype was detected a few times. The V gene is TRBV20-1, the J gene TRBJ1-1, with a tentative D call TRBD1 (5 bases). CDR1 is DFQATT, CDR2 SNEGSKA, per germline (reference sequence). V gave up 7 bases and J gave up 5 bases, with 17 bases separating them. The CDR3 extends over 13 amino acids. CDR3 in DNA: TGCAGTGTTGAATCTCAGGGTGGAACTGAAGCTTTCTTT. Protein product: CSVESQGGTEAFF.

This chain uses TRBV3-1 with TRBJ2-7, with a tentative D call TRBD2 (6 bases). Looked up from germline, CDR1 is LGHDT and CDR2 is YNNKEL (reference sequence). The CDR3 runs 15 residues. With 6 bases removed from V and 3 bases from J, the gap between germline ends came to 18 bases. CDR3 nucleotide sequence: TGTGCCAGCAGTACTTTCCGGGACTGGATCTACGAGCAGTACTTC. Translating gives CASSTFRDWIYEQYF.

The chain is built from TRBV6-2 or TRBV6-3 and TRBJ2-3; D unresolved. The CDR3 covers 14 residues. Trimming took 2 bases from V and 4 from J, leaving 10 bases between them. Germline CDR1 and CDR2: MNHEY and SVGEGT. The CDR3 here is CASSYSRTSDTQYF. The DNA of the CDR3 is TGTGCCAGCAGTTACAGCCGGACCTCAGATACGCAGTATTTT.

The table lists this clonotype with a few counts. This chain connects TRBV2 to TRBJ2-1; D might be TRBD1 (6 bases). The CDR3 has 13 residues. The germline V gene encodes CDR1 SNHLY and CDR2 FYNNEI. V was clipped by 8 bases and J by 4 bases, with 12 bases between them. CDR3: CASLGQIYNEQFF. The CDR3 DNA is TGTGCCAGCCTAGGACAGATATACAATGAGCAGTTCTTC.

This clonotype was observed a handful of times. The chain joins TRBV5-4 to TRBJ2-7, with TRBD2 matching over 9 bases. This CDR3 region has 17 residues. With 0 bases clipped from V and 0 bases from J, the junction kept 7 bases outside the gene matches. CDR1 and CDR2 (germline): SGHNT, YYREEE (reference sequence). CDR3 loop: CASSLEASGISSYEQYF. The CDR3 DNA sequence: TGTGCCAGCAGCTTGGAGGCTAGCGGGATTAGCTCCTACGAGCAGTACTTC.

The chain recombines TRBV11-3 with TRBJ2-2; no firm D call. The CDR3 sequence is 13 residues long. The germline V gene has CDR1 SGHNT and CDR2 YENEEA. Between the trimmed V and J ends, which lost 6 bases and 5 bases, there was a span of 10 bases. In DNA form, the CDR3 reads TGTGCCAGCAGTTTCGCAGCAACCGGGGAGCTGTTTTTT. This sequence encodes CASSFAATGELFF. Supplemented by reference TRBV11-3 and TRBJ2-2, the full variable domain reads EAGVVQSPRYKIIEKKQPVAFWCNPISGHNTLYWYLQNLGQGPELLIRYENEEAVDDSQLPKDRFSAERLKGVDSTLKIQPAELGDSAVYLCASSFAATGELFFGEGSRLTVL.

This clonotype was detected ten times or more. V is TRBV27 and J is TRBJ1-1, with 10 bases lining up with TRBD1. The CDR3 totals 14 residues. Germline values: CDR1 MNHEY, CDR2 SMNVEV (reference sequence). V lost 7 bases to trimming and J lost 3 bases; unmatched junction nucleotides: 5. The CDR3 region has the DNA TGTGCCAGCACCAGGGACAGGGGTGACACTGAAGCTTTCTTT. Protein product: CASTRDRGDTEAFF.